This T cell receptor beta chain was found in a study of CD8 T cells in Susac syndrome. Study results and limitations: The TCR sequencing and HLA analysis in the study involved a relatively small number of individuals, as the study acknowledged.

About this clonotype: No antigen is known for it.

When the RNA was reverse transcribed, random hexamers were used with an input of about 0.5 to 1 ug. TCRdb called the immunoSEQ multiplex PCR reads again in MiXCR, with one record for every CDR3 protein. The data show approximately 200,000 distinct CDR3 sequences, approximately 96% seen once. Blood CD8+ and CD4+ T cells underwent high-throughput TCR beta sequencing. The CDR3 contains 11 residues. In germline, CDR1 is GTSNPN, CDR2 SVGIG (reference sequence). Trimming shortened V by 4 bases and J by 4 bases, and 7 bases separated the two germline ends. Sequencing was performed on CD4+ T cells from PBMCs. The J gene is TRBJ2-5, the V gene TRBV30; D is unclear. The receptor was derived from a human donor with multiple sclerosis. This CDR3 is CAWKTLETQYF. DNA of the CDR3: TGTGCCTGGAAGACTTTAGAGACCCAGTACTTC.